The 5 T cell receptor beta chains in this list originate from one sample, sequenced in a study of blood T cell repertoires in COVID-19. Assay: immunoSEQ multiplex PCR; the TCRdb copy retains only in-frame clones and omits some. The profile shows over 120,000 clones, just under 80% of them singletons. Material: peripheral blood. The receptors were gathered from a woman in her sixties with acute or convalescent COVID-19.

This rearrangement joins TRBV7-9 to TRBJ1-1; 7 nucleotides align to TRBD1. Unmatched junction bases numbered 5, after V lost 6 bases and J lost 1 base. Per the germline V gene, CDR1 is SEHNR and CDR2 is FQNEAQ (reference sequence). CDR3 length equals 14 residues. The CDR3 DNA reads TGTGCCAGCAGTTCGACAGGGCCGAACACTGAAGCTTTCTTT. This translates into CASSSTGPNTEAFF.

The V call is TRBV2, the J call TRBJ2-4; possible D gene TRBD2, 5 bases. The CDR3 length is 15 residues. Trimming removed 1 base from V and 8 bases from J, with 15 bases in between. CDR1 and CDR2 from the germline V gene are SNHLY and FYNNEI. The CDR3 sequence: CASSEGRGWTDIQYF. The CDR3 nucleotides read TGTGCCAGCAGTGAAGGACGAGGGTGGACGGACATTCAGTACTTC.

This chain joins TRBV27 and TRBJ2-7; D gene ambiguous. The germline V gene has CDR1 MNHEY and CDR2 SMNVEV (reference sequence). This CDR3 has 12 residues. Between the trimmed V and J ends, which lost 4 bases and 6 bases, there was a span of 10 bases. The CDR3 protein is CASSSNILEQYF. CDR3 bases: TGTGCCAGCAGTTCCAACATCCTCGAGCAGTACTTC.

V and J are TRBV7-9 and TRBJ1-2; 7 bases line up with TRBD1. Germline CDR1 and CDR2: SEHNR and FQNEAQ (reference sequence). There are 14 residues in the CDR3. The ends lost 5 bases at V and 2 bases at J; junction bases unmatched: 5. Here the CDR3 reads CASSHRGGNYGYTF. CDR3 DNA sequence: TGTGCCAGCAGCCACAGGGGCGGAAACTATGGCTACACCTTC.

The chain uses TRBV28 and TRBJ1-3; TRBD1 is a possible D gene (6 bases). V was trimmed by 5 bases and J by 4 bases, leaving 12 bases between them. Germline V lookup: CDR1 MDHEN, CDR2 SYDVKM. CDR3 length equals 14 residues. The CDR3 DNA is TGTGCCAGCAGTATACAGGGTGGGGGAAACACCATATATTTT. Its protein product is CASSIQGGGNTIYF.